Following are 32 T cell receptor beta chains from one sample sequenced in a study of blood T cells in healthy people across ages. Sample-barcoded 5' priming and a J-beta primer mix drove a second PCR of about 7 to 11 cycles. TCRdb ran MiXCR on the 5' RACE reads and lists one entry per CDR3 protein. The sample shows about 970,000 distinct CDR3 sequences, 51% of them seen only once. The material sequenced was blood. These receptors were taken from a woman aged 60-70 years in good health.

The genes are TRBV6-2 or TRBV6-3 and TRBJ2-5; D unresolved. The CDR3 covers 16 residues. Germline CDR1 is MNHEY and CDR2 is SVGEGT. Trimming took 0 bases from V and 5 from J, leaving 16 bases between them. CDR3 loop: CASSYSTGFAGETQYF. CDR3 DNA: TGTGCCAGCAGTTACTCAACCGGGTTCGCCGGGGAGACCCAGTACTTC.

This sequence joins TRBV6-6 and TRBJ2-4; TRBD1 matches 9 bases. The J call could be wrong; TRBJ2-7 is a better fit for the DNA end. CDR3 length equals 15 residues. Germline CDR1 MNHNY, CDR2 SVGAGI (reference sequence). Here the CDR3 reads CASSYGAGQGYEQYF. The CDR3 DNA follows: TGTGCCAGCAGTTACGGGGCGGGACAGGGCTACGAGCAGTACTTC.

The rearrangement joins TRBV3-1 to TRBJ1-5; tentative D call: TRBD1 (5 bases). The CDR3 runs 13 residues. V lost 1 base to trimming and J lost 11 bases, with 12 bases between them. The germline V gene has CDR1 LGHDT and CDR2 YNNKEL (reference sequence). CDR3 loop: CASSQGQGKAQHF. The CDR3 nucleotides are TGTGCCAGCAGCCAAGGGCAGGGTAAAGCCCAGCATTTT.

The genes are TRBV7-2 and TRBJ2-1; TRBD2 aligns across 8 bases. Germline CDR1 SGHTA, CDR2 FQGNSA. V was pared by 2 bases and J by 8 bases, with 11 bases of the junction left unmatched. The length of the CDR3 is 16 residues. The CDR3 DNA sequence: TGTGCCAGCAGCTTACAACGCGCGAGCGGGAGCCATGAGCAGTTCTTC. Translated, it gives CASSLQRASGSHEQFF.

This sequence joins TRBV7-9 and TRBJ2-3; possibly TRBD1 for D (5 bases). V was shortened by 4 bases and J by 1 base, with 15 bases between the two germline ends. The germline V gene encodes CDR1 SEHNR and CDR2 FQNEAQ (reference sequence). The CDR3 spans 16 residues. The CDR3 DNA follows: TGTGCCAGCAGCTATGAAGCAGGGTTCGGCACAGATACGCAGTATTTT. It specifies CASSYEAGFGTDTQYF.

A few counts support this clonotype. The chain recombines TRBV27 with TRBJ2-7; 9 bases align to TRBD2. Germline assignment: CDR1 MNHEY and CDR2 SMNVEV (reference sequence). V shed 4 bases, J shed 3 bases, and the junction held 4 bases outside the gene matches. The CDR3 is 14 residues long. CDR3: CASSWGLAHYEQYF. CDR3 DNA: TGTGCCAGCAGTTGGGGACTAGCCCACTACGAGCAGTACTTC.

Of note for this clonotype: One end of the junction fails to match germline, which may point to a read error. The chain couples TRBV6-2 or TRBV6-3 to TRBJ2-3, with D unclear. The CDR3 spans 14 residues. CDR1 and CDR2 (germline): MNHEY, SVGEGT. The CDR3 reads CVSSRRRSTDTQYF. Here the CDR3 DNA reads TGTGTCAGCAGTCGCAGGAGAAGCACAGATACGCAGTATTTT.

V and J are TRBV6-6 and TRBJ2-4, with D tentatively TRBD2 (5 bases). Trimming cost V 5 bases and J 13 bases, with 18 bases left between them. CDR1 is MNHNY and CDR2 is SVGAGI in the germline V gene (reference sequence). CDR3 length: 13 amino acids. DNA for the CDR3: TGTGCCAGCAGTCCGAGACACTCACGAGGGCAGTACTTC. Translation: CASSPRHSRGQYF.

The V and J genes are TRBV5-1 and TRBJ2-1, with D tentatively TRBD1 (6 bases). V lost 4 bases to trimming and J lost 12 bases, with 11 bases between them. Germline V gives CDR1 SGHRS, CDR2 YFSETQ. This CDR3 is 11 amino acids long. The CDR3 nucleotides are TGCGCCAGCAGCCGACAGGTGAGGCAGTTCTTC. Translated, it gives CASSRQVRQFF.

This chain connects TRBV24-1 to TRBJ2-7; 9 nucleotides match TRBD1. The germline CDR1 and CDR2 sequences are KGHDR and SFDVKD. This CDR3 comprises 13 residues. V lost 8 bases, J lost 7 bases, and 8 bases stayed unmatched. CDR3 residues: CATTRTGVGEQYF. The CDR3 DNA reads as TGTGCCACCACCCGGACAGGGGTGGGTGAGCAGTACTTC.

The CDR3 DNA sequence: TGTGCCAGCAATAAACTGGGGGCGGACTATGGCTACACCTTC. Protein product: CASNKLGADYGYTF. The chain recombines TRBV2 with TRBJ1-2; D possibly corresponds to TRBD1 (6 bases). CDR3 length: 14 amino acids. V dropped 7 bases and J dropped 3 bases, with 15 bases sitting between them. Looked up from germline, CDR1 is SNHLY and CDR2 is FYNNEI.

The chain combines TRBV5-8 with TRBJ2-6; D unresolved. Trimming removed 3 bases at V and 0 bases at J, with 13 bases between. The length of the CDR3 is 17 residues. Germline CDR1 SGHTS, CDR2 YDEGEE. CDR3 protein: CASSSGSLSSGANVLTF. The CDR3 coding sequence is TGTGCCAGCAGCTCCGGGTCCCTAAGCTCTGGGGCCAACGTCCTGACTTTC.

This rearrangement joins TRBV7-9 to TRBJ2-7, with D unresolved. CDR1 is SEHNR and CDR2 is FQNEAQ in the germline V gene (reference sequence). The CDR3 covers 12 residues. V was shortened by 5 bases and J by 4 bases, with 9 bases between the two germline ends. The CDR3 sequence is CASSHQDYEQYF. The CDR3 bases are TGTGCCAGCAGCCATCAGGATTACGAGCAGTACTTC.

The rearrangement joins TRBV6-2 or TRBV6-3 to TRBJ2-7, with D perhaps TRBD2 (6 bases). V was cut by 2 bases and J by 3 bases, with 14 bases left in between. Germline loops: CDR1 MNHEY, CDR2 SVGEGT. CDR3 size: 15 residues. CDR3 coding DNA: TGTGCCAGCAGTTACCCCGGGAGAGGGGACTACGAGCAGTACTTC. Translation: CASSYPGRGDYEQYF.

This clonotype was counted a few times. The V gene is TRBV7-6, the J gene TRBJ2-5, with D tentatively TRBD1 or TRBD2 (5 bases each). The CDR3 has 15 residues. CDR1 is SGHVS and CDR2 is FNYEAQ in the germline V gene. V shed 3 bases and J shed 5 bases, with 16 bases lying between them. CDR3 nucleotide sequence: TGTGCCAGCAGCTTCCGCCCTGGGACCGAGGAGACCCAGTACTTC. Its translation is CASSFRPGTEETQYF.

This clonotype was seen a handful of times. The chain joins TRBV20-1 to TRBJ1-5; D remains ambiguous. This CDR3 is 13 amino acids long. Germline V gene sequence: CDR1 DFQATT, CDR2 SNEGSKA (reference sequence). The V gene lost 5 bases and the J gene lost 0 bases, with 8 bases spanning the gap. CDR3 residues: CSAEDISNQPQHF. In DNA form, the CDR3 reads TGCAGTGCTGAAGACATTAGCAATCAGCCCCAGCATTTT.

Written as DNA, the CDR3 is TGCGCCAGCAGCACCCACAAGGGGGCCTATGGGCAGTTCTTC. Translation gives CASSTHKGAYGQFF. The chain combines TRBV4-1 with TRBJ2-1; 7 bases are shared with TRBD1. The CDR3 loop spans 14 amino acids. V lost 5 bases and J lost 12; bases outside the gene matches: 13. Germline assignment: CDR1 MGHRA and CDR2 YSYEKL.

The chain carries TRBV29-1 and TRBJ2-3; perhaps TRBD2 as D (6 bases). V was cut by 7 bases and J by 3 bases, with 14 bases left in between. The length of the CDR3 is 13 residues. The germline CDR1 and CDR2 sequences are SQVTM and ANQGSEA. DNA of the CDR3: TGCAGCGCCTTAGGCGGGGTGACAGATACGCAGTATTTT. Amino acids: CSALGGVTDTQYF.

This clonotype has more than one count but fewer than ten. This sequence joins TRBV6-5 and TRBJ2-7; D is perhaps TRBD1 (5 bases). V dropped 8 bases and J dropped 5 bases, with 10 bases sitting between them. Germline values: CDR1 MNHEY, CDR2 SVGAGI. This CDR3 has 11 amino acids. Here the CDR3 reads CASRRADEQYF. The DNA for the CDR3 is TGTGCCAGCCGCAGGGCTGACGAGCAGTACTTC.

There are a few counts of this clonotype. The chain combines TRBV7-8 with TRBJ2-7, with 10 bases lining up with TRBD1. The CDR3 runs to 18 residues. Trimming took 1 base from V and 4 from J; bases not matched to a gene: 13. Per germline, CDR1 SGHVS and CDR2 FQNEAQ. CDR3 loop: CASSLGLYPGQGTYEQYF. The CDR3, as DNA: TGTGCCAGCAGCTTAGGCCTTTATCCGGGACAGGGGACATACGAGCAGTACTTC. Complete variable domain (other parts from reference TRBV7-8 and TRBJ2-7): GAGVSQSPRYKVAKRGQDVALRCDPISGHVSLFWYQQALGQGPEFLTYFQNEAQLDKSGLPSDRFFAERPEGSVSTLKIQRTQQEDSAVYLCASSLGLYPGQGTYEQYFGPGTRLTVT.

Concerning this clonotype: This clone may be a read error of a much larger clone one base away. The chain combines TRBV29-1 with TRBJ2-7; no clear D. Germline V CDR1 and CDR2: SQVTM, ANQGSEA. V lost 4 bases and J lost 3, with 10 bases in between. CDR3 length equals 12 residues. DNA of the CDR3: TGCAGCGTTGGCACAACTTACTACGAGCAGTACTTC. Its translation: CSVGTTYYEQYF.

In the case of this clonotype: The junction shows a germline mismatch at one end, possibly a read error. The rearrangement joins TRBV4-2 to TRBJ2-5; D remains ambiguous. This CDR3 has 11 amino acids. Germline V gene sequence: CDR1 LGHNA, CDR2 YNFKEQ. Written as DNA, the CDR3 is TGTGCCAGCAGCCACCTAGAGATCCAGTACTTC. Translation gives CASSHLEIQYF.

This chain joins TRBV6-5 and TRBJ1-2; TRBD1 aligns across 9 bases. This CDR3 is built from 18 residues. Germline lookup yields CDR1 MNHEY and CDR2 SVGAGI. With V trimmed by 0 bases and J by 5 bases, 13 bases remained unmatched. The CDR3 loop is CASSYSIGPTGGRYGYTF. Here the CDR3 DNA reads TGTGCCAGCAGTTACTCGATCGGCCCCACAGGGGGCAGGTATGGCTACACCTTC.

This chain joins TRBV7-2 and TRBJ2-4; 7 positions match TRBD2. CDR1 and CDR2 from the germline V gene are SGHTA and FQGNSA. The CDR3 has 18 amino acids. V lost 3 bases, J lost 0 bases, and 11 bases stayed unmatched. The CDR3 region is CASSLGLAELLAKNIQYF. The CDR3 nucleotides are TGTGCCAGCAGCTTGGGTCTAGCGGAGCTCCTAGCCAAAAACATTCAGTACTTC.

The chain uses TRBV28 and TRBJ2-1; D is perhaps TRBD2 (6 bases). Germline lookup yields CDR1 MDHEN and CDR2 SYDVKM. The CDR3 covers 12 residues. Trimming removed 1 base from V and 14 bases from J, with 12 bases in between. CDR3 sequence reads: CASSLSGLKKFF. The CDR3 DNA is TGTGCCAGCAGTTTATCGGGACTCAAGAAGTTCTTC.

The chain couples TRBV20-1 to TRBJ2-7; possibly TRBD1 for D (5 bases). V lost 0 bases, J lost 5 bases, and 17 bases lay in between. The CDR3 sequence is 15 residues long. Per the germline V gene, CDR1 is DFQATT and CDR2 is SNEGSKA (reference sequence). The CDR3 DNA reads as TGCAGTGCTAGAGATTTTCAGGGTACGTCCGACGAGCAGTACTTC. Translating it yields CSARDFQGTSDEQYF.

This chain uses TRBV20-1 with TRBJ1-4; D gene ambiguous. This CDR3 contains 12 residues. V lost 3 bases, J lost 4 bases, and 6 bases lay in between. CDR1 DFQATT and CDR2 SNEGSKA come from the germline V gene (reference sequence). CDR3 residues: CSASIRNEKLFF. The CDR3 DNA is TGCAGTGCTAGTATTCGTAATGAAAAACTGTTTTTT.

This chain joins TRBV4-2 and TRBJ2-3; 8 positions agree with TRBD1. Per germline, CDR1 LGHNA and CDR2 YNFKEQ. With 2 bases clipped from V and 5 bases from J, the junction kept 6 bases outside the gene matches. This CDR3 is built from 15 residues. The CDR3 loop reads CASSQPGQDRDTQYF. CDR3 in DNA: TGTGCCAGCAGCCAACCGGGACAGGACCGAGATACGCAGTATTTT.

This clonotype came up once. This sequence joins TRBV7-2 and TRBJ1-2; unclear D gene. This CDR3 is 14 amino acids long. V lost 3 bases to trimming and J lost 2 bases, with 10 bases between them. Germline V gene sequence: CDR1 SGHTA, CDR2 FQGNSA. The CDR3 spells CASSFLGSNYGYTF. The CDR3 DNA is TGTGCCAGCAGCTTTTTGGGGAGCAACTATGGCTACACCTTC.

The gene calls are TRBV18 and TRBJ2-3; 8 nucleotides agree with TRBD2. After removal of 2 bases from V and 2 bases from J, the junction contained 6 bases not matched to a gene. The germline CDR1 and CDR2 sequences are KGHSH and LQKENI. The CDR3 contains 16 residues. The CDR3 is CASSPASGSPTDTQYF. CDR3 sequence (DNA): TGTGCCAGCTCACCAGCCAGCGGGAGCCCCACAGATACGCAGTATTTT. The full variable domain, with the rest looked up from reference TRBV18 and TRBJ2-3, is NAGVMQNPRHLVRRRGQEARLRCSPMKGHSHVYWYRQLPEEGLKFMVYLQKENIIDESGMPKERFSAEFPKEGPSILRIQQVVRGDSAAYFCASSPASGSPTDTQYFGPGTRLTVL.

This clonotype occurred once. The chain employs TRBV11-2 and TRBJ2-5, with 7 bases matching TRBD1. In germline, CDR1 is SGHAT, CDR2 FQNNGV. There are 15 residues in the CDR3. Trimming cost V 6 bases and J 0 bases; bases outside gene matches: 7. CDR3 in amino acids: CASRPGQSYQETQYF. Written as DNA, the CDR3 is TGTGCCAGCAGGCCGGGACAGTCGTACCAAGAGACCCAGTACTTC.

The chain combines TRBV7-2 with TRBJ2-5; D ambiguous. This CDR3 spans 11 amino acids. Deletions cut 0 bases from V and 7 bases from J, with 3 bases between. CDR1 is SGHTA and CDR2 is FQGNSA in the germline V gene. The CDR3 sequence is CASSLATTQYF. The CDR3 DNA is TGTGCCAGCAGCTTAGCTACGACCCAGTACTTC.